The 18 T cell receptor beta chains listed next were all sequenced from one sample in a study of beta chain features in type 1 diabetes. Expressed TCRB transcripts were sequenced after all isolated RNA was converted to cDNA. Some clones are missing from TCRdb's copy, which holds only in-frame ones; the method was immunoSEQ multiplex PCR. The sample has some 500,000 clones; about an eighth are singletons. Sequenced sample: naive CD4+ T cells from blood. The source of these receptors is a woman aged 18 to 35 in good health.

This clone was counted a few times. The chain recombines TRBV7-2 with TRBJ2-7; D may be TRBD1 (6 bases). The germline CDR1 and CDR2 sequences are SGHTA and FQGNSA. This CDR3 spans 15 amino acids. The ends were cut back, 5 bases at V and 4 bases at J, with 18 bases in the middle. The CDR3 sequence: CASSATGVGGYEQYV. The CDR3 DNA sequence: TGTGCCAGCAGCGCGACAGGCGTTGGGGGATACGAGCAGTACGTC.

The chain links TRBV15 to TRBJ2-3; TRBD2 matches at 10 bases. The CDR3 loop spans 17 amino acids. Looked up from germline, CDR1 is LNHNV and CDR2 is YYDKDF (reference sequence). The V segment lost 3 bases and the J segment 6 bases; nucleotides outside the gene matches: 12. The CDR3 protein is CATSRTTAGGPTDTQYF. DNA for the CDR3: TGTGCCACCAGCAGGACCACAGCGGGAGGGCCAACCGATACGCAGTATTTT.

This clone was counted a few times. CDR3 sequence reads: CASGLVQYEQYF. CDR3 DNA: TGTGCTAGTGGTTTGGTACAGTACGAGCAGTACTTC. The chain combines TRBV12-5 with TRBJ2-7; D is uncertain. Germline lookup yields CDR1 LGHNT and CDR2 FRNRAP. The CDR3 loop spans 12 amino acids. V was clipped by 0 bases and J by 4 bases, with 4 bases between them.

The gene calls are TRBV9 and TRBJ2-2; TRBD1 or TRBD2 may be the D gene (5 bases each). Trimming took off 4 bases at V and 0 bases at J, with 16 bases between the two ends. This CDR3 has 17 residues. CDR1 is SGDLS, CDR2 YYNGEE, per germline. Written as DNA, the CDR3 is TGTGCCAGCAGCCGTCTGGCGAGGGGATCGAACACCGGGGAGCTGTTTTTT. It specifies CASSRLARGSNTGELFF.

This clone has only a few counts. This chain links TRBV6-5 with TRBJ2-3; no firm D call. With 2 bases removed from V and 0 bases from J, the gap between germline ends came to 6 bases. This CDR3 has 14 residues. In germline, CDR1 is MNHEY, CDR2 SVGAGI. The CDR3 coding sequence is TGTGCCAGCAGTTACCGGGCTAGCACAGATACGCAGTATTTT. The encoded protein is CASSYRASTDTQYF.

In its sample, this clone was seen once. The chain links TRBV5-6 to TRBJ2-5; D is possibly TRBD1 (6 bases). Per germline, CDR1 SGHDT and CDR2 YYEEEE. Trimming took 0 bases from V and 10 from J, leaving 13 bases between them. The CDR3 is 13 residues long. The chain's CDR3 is CASSLVDRPHQYF. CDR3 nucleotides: TGTGCCAGCAGCTTGGTAGACAGGCCCCACCAGTACTTC.

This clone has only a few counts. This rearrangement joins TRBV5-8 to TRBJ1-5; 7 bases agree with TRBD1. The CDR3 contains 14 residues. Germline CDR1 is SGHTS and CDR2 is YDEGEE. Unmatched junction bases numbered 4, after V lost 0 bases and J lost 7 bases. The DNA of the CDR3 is TGTGCCAGCAGCTTGGGAGACAGGGTCCAGCCCCAGCATTTT. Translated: CASSLGDRVQPQHF.

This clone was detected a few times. This CDR3 is CASSLLGYHNEKLFF. The CDR3 DNA reads TGTGCCAGCAGCTTACTCGGGTACCATAATGAAAAACTGTTTTTT. The chain is built from TRBV7-9 and TRBJ1-4; D remains ambiguous. This CDR3 contains 15 residues. V was shortened by 2 bases and J by 4 bases, with 11 bases between the two germline ends. The germline CDR1 and CDR2 sequences are SEHNR and FQNEAQ (reference sequence).

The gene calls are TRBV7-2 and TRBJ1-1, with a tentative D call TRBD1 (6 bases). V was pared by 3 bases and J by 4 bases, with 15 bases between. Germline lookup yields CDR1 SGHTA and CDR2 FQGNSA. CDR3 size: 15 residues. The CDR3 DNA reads TGTGCCAGCAGCTTGCATCTAGTAGGGGGCACTGAAGCTTTCTTT. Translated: CASSLHLVGGTEAFF.

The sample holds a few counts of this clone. CDR3 protein: CASSLGDRVLHTEAFF. CDR3 coding DNA: TGTGCCAGCAGCTTAGGGGACAGGGTGCTTCACACTGAAGCTTTCTTT. This chain joins TRBV7-9 and TRBJ1-1, with TRBD1 matching over 9 bases. Germline V gene lookup returns CDR1 SEHNR and CDR2 FQNEAQ (reference sequence). The CDR3 is 16 residues long. V shed 1 base and J 3 bases; nucleotides not matched to a gene: 6.

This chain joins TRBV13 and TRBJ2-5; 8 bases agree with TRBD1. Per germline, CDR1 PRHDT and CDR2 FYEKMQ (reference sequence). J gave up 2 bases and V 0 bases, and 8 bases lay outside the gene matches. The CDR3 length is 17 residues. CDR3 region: CASSLGLIGQGQETQYF. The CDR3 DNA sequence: TGTGCCAGCAGCTTAGGCCTGATTGGACAGGGTCAAGAGACCCAGTACTTC.

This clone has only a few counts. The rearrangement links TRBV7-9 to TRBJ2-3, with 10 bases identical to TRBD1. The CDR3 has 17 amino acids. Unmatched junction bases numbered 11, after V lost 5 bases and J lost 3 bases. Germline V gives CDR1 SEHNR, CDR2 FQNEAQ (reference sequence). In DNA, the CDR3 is TGTGCCAGCAGCATTTTCGCCCGGGACAGGGGTACAGATACGCAGTATTTT. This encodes CASSIFARDRGTDTQYF.

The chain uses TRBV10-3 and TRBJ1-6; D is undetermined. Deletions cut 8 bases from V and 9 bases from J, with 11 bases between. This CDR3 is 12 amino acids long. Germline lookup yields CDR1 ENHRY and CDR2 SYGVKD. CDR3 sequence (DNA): TGTGCCATCGGACCGATGGGTTCACCCCTCCACTTT. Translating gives CAIGPMGSPLHF.

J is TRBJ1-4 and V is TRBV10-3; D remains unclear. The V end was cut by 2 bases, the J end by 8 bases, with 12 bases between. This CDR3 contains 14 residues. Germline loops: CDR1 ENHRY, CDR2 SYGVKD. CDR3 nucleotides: TGTGCCATCAGTGAGCCGCCTGTATTCGAAAAACTGTTTTTT. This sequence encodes CAISEPPVFEKLFF.

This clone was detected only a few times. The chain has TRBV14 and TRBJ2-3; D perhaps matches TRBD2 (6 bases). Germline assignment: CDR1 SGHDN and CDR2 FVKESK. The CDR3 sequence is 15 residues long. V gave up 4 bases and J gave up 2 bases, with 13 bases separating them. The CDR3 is CASSRWTTDTDTQYF. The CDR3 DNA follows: TGTGCCAGCAGCCGCTGGACTACCGACACAGATACGCAGTATTTT.

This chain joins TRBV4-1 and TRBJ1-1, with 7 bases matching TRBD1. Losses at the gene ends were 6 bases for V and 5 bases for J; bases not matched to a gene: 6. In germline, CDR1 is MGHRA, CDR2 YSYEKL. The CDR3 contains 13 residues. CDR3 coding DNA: TGCGCCAGCAGTACGAGGGGGCAAACTGAAGCTTTCTTT. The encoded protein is CASSTRGQTEAFF.

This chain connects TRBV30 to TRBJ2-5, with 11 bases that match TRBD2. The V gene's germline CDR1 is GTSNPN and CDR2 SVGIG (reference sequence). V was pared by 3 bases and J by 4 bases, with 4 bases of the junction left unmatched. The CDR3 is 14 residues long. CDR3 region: CAWRFGTSGETQYF. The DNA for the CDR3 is TGTGCCTGGAGGTTTGGGACTAGCGGAGAGACCCAGTACTTC.

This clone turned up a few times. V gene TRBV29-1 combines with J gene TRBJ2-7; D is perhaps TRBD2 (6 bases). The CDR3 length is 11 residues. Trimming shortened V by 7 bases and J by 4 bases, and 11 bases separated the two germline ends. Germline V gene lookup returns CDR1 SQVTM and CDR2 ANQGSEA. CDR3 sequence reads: CSGGDFYEQYF. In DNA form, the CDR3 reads TGCAGCGGGGGGGACTTTTACGAGCAGTACTTC.